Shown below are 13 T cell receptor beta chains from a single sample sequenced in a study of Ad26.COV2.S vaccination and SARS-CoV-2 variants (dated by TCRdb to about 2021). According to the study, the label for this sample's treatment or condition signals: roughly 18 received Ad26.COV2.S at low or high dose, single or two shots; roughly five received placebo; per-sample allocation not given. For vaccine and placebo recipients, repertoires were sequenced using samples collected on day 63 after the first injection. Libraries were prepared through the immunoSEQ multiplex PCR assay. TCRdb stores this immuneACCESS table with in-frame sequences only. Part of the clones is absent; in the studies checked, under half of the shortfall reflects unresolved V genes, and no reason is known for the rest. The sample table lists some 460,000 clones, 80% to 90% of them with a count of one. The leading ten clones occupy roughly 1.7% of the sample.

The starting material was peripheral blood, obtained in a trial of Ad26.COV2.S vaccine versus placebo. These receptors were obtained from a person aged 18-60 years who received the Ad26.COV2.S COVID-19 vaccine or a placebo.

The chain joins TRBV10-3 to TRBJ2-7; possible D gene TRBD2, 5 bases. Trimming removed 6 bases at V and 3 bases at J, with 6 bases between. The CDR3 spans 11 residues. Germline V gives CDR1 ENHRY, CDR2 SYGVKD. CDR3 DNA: TGTGCCATCAGGAGGGACTACGAGCAGTACTTC. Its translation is CAIRRDYEQYF.

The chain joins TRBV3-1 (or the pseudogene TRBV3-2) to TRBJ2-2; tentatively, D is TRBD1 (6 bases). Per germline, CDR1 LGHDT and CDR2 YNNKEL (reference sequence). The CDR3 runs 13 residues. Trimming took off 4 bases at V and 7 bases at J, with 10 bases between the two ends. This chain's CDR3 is CASSRQELGELFF. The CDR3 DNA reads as TGTGCCAGCAGCCGACAGGAGCTCGGGGAGCTGTTTTTT.

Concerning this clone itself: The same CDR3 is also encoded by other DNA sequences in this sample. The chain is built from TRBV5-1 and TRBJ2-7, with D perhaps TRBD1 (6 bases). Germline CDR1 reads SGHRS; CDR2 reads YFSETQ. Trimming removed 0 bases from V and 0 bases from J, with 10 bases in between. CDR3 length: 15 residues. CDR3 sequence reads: CASSLVWGPSYEQYF. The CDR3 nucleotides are TGCGCCAGCAGCTTGGTATGGGGGCCCTCCTACGAGCAGTACTTC.

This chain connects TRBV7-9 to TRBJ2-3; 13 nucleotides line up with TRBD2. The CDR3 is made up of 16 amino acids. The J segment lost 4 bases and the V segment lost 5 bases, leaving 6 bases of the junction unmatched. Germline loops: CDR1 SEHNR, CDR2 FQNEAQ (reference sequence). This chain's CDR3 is CASSTWTSGSPDTQYF. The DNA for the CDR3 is TGTGCCAGCAGCACCTGGACTAGCGGGAGCCCAGATACGCAGTATTTT.

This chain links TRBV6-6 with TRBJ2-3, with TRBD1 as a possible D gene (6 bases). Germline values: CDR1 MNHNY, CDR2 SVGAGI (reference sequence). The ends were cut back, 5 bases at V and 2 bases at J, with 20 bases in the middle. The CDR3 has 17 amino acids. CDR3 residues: CASSPNPGAINTDTQYF. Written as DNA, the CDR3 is TGTGCCAGCAGTCCGAATCCAGGGGCGATTAACACAGATACGCAGTATTTT.

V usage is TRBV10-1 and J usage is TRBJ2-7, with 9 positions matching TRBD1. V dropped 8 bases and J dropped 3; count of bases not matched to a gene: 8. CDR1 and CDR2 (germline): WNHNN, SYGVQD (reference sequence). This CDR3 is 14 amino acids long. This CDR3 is CASGEGTGLYEQYF. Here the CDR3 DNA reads TGCGCCAGCGGGGAAGGGACAGGGCTCTACGAGCAGTACTTC.

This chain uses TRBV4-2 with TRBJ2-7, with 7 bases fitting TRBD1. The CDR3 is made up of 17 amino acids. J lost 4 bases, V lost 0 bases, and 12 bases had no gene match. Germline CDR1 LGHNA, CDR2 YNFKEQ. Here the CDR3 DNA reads TGTGCCAGCAGCCAAGAACCATCAGACAGGGAACTTTACGAGCAGTACTTC. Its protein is CASSQEPSDRELYEQYF.

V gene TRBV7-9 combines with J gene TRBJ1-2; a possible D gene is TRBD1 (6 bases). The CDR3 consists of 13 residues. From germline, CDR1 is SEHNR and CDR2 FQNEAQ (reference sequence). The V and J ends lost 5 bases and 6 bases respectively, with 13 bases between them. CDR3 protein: CASSPGEAHGYTF. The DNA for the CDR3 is TGTGCCAGCAGCCCAGGGGAGGCGCATGGCTACACCTTC.

CDR3 amino acids: CASSLELAGGLYNEQFF. CDR3 nucleotides: TGTGCCAGCAGCTTAGAGTTAGCGGGGGGTCTATACAATGAGCAGTTCTTC. This sequence joins TRBV7-3 and TRBJ2-1; the match to TRBD2 covers 10 bases. The junction had 8 bases not matched to a gene; V was cut back by 2 bases and J by 4 bases. Germline V gene sequence: CDR1 SGHTA, CDR2 FQGTGA. CDR3 size: 17 residues.

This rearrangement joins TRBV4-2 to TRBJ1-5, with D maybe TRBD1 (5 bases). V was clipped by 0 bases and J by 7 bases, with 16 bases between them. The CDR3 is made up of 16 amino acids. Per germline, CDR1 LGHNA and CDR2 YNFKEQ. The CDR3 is CASSQEEGQGRQPQHF. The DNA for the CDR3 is TGTGCCAGCAGCCAAGAGGAGGGCCAGGGACGCCAGCCCCAGCATTTT.

CDR3 protein: CSASGGFEAFF. The CDR3, as DNA: TGCAGTGCTAGTGGTGGGTTTGAAGCTTTCTTT. This chain joins TRBV20-1 and TRBJ1-1; D not resolved. Trimming cost V 3 bases and J 7 bases, with 9 bases left between them. There are 11 residues in the CDR3. The germline V gene encodes CDR1 DFQATT and CDR2 SNEGSKA (reference sequence).

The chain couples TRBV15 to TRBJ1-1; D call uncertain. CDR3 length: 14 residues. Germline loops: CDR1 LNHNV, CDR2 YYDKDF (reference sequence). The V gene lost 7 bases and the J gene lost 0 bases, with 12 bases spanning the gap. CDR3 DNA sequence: TGTGCCACCATGTCACAGCCCATGAACACTGAAGCTTTCTTT. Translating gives CATMSQPMNTEAFF.

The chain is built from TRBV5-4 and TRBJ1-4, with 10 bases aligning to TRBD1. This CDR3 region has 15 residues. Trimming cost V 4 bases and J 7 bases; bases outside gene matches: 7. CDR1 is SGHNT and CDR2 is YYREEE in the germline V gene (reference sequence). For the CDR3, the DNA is TGTGCCAGCAGCCTGGGGGGACAGGGGCCTGAAAAACTGTTTTTT. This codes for CASSLGGQGPEKLFF.